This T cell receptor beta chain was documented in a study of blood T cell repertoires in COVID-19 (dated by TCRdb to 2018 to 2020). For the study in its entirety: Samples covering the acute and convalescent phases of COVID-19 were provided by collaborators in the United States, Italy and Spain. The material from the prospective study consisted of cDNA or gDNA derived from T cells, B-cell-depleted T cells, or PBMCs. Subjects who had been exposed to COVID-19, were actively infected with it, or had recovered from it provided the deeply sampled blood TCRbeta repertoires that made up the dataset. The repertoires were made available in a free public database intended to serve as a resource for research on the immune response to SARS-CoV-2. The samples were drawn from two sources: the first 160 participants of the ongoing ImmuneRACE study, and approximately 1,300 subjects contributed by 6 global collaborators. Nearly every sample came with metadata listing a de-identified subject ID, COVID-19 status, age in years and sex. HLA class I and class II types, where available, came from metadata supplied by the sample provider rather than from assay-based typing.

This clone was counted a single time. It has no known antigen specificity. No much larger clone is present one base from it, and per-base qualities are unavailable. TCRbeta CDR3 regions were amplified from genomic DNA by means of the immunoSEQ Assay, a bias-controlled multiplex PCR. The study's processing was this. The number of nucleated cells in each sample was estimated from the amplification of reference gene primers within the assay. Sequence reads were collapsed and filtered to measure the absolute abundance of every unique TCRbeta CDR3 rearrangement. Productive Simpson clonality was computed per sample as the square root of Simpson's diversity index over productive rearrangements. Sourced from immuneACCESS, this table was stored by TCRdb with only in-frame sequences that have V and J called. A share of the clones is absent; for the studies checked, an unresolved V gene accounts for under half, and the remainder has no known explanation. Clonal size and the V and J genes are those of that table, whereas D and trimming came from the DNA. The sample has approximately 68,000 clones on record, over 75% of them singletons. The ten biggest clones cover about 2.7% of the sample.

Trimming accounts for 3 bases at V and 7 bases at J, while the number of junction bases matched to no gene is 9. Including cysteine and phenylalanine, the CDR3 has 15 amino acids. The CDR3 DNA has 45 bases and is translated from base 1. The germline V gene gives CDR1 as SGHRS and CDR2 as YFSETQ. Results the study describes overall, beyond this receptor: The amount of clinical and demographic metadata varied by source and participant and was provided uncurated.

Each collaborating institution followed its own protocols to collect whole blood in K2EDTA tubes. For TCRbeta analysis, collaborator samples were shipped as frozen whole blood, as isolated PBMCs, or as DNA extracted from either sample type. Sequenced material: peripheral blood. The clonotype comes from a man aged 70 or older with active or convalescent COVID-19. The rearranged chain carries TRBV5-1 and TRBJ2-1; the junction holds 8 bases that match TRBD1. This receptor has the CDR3 CASSSLRGQDNEQFF. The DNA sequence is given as TGCGCCAGCAGCTCTTTAAGGGGACAGGATAATGAGCAGTTCTTC. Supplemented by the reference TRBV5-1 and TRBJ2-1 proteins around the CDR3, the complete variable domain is KAGVTQTPRYLIKTRGQQVTLSCSPISGHRSVSWYQQTPGQGLQFLFEYFSETQRNKGNFPGRFSGRQFSNSRSEMNVSTLELGDSALYLCASSSLRGQDNEQFFGPGTRLTVL.